The 20 T cell receptor beta chains below all came from one sample that was sequenced in a study of CD8 T cells in ankylosing spondylitis. These receptors' targets are unknown. Study conclusions and caveats: Seemingly distinctive of ankylosing spondylitis blood was a TCR beta motif formed by eight highly homologous variants.

TCRdb called the 5' RACE reads again in MiXCR, with one record for every CDR3 protein. Of 350,000 or so distinct CDR3 sequences in the sample, 6.5% to 10% are singletons; the top ten hold more than 12%. The sequenced sample was blood, either unsorted or a sorted T cell fraction (not recorded which). The receptor source for this set is a male donor with ankylosing spondylitis.

The chain joins TRBV28 to TRBJ2-5; 8 positions agree with TRBD2. The V and J ends lost 5 bases and 5 bases, in that order; junction bases with no gene match: 16. The CDR3 consists of 17 residues. Germline V gene data show CDR1 as MDHEN and CDR2 as SYDVKM. This CDR3 reads CASSPMGTRGLGETQYF. The CDR3 coding sequence is TGTGCCAGCAGTCCGATGGGGACTAGGGGCCTGGGTGAGACCCAGTACTTC.

This chain uses TRBV20-1 with TRBJ2-7; TRBD2 matches at 12 bases. The CDR3 runs to 17 residues. Unmatched junction bases numbered 13, after V lost 1 base and J lost 6 bases. Germline CDR1 is DFQATT and CDR2 is SNEGSKA (reference sequence). CDR3 DNA sequence: TGCAGTGCTAGAGGGACTAGCGGGATGGATTGGATAGGCGAGCAGTACTTC. Translation gives CSARGTSGMDWIGEQYF.

This clonotype has only a few counts. The gene calls are TRBV29-1 and TRBJ2-5; D not certain. V was cut by 2 bases and J by 10 bases, with 14 bases left in between. The CDR3 runs to 12 residues. Germline CDR1 and CDR2: SQVTM and ANQGSEA. The CDR3 is CSVESGNSGQYF. CDR3 DNA sequence: TGCAGCGTTGAAAGTGGCAATTCGGGCCAGTACTTC. Using reference TRBV29-1 and TRBJ2-5 for the parts outside the CDR3, the full variable domain is SAVISQKPSRDICQRGTSLTIQCQVDSQVTMMFWYRQQPGQSLTLIATANQGSEATYESGFVIDKFPISRPNLTFSTLTVSNMSPEDSSIYLCSVESGNSGQYFGPGTRLLVL.

This clonotype was seen only a few times. The V and J genes are TRBV5-1 and TRBJ2-5; 7 bases are a match to TRBD2. Germline-derived CDR1 and CDR2 are SGHRS and YFSETQ. The CDR3 spans 16 residues. Germline trimming cut 4 bases from V and 4 bases from J; bases unmatched to any gene: 13. This CDR3 is CASSLAGRVRAETQYF. In DNA form, the CDR3 reads TGCGCCAGCAGCCTGGCGGGGAGGGTGAGGGCAGAGACCCAGTACTTC.

The J gene is TRBJ2-3, the V gene TRBV12-3 or TRBV12-4, with a weak D call TRBD1 (5 bases). Trimming shortened V by 4 bases and J by 0 bases, and 11 bases separated the two germline ends. The CDR3 has 15 amino acids. The CDR3 here is CASSSIGASTDTQYF. For the CDR3, the DNA is TGTGCCAGCAGTTCCATTGGGGCTAGCACAGATACGCAGTATTTT.

This clonotype turned up a few times. This chain joins TRBV6-5 and TRBJ2-1; the match to TRBD2 covers 8 bases. The germline V gene has CDR1 MNHEY and CDR2 SVGAGI. V gave up 2 bases and J gave up 9 bases; unmatched junction bases: 15. This CDR3 contains 17 residues. This chain's CDR3 is CASSYGGQRELRVEQFF. In DNA form, the CDR3 reads TGTGCCAGCAGTTACGGGGGGCAGCGGGAGTTGAGAGTTGAGCAGTTCTTC.

This clonotype was observed a few times. The V call is TRBV4-3, the J call TRBJ1-4, with D maybe TRBD1 (6 bases). The germline V gene encodes CDR1 LGHNA and CDR2 YSLEER. Deletions cut 1 base from V and 8 bases from J, with 14 bases between. The CDR3 covers 15 residues. The CDR3 sequence is CASSQGGGRREKLFF. In DNA form, the CDR3 reads TGCGCCAGCAGCCAAGGAGGGGGGCGAAGAGAAAAACTGTTTTTT.

The chain is built from TRBV4-1 and TRBJ2-4; 8 positions match TRBD2. The CDR3 has 17 amino acids. The ends lost 1 base at V and 5 bases at J; junction bases unmatched: 10. Per germline, CDR1 MGHRA and CDR2 YSYEKL. In DNA form, the CDR3 reads TGCGCCAGCAGCCAAGGCGGGTGGGCGGGAGGTGAAAACATTCAGTACTTC. Translated: CASSQGGWAGGENIQYF.

This clonotype was found many times. The chain links TRBV5-1 to TRBJ2-7; tentatively, D is TRBD2 (6 bases). CDR3 length: 15 amino acids. The ends were cut back, 7 bases at V and 4 bases at J, with 21 bases in the middle. Germline V gene sequence: CDR1 SGHRS, CDR2 YFSETQ. As DNA, the CDR3 is TGCGCCAGCGCCCCCATGTCGGACTACACATACGAGCAGTACTTC. Amino acids: CASAPMSDYTYEQYF.

This clonotype appeared many times. The chain combines TRBV12-3 or TRBV12-4 with TRBJ2-1; D may be TRBD1 (5 bases). This CDR3 has 14 residues. Trimming stripped 7 bases from V and 6 bases from J, with 16 bases between. The CDR3 here is CASTSGLPSNEQFF. For the CDR3, the DNA is TGTGCCAGCACCTCAGGGCTCCCAAGCAATGAGCAGTTCTTC.

This clonotype was seen a few times. The V and J genes are TRBV28 and TRBJ2-1; D remains ambiguous. V was trimmed by 6 bases and J by 8 bases, leaving 26 bases between them. Germline CDR1 reads MDHEN; CDR2 reads SYDVKM. CDR3 size: 17 residues. The CDR3 spells CASSPYRVDRKADEQFF. As DNA, the CDR3 is TGTGCCAGCAGCCCATATCGTGTGGATCGTAAAGCCGATGAGCAGTTCTTC.

In this sample, this clonotype turned up a few times. The V call is TRBV7-3, the J call TRBJ2-7; D remains unclear. The V gene lost 2 bases and the J gene lost 2 bases, with 7 bases spanning the gap. The CDR3 spans 13 residues. The germline V gene has CDR1 SGHTA and CDR2 FQGTGA. CDR3 nucleotides: TGTGCCAGCAGCTTACTTTACCCCTACGAGCAGTACTTC. It translates to CASSLLYPYEQYF.

In this sample, this clonotype turned up a few times. The rearrangement joins TRBV7-8 to TRBJ2-3; D remains ambiguous. V was clipped by 7 bases and J by 2 bases, with 7 bases between them. The CDR3 consists of 12 residues. Germline V gene lookup returns CDR1 SGHVS and CDR2 FQNEAQ. Here the CDR3 DNA reads TGTGCCAGCACCCCTTTCACAGATACGCAGTATTTT. Translation: CASTPFTDTQYF.

V is TRBV5-1 and J is TRBJ2-1, with 7 bases aligning to TRBD2. The CDR3 runs to 16 residues. The germline V gene encodes CDR1 SGHRS and CDR2 YFSETQ. Trimming at V came to 1 base and at J to 16 bases, leaving 20 bases not matched to a gene. The CDR3 loop is CASSLRRGLAEGLHFF. DNA for the CDR3: TGCGCCAGCAGCTTGCGGAGGGGTCTAGCGGAGGGGCTCCATTTCTTC.

This clonotype has more than one count but fewer than ten. The rearrangement joins TRBV20-1 to TRBJ2-1, with TRBD1 matching 9 bases. V shed 3 bases and J 8 bases; nucleotides not matched to a gene: 14. The CDR3 sequence is 16 residues long. The germline V gene has CDR1 DFQATT and CDR2 SNEGSKA (reference sequence). The CDR3 nucleotides read TGCAGTGCTAGGGATCGGACAGGGGCGAAAATGTATGAGCAGTTCTTC. As protein: CSARDRTGAKMYEQFF.

This clonotype was found a few times. The chain employs TRBV12-3 or TRBV12-4 and TRBJ2-1; D might be TRBD2 (5 bases). The V gene lost 7 bases and the J gene lost 7 bases, with 23 bases spanning the gap. This CDR3 comprises 16 residues. The DNA of the CDR3 is TGTGCCAGCATTAATCTAGGCGAGGGAATAAGGAATGAGCAGTTCTTC. It is translated as CASINLGEGIRNEQFF.

The chain recombines TRBV11-2 with TRBJ2-1, with TRBD1 matching over 7 bases. Germline assignment: CDR1 SGHAT and CDR2 FQNNGV. CDR3 length: 13 amino acids. The trim removed 1 base at V and 15 bases at J, leaving 9 bases unmatched. The CDR3 region is CASSLGSRGKGFF. The CDR3 coding sequence is TGTGCCAGCAGCTTAGGATCCAGGGGGAAGGGGTTCTTC. The entire variable domain, with the rest obtained from reference TRBV11-2 and TRBJ2-1, is as follows: EAGVAQSPRYKIIEKRQSVAFWCNPISGHATLYWYQQILGQGPKLLIQFQNNGVVDDSQLPKDRFSAERLKGVDSTLKIQPAKLEDSAVYLCASSLGSRGKGFFGPGTRLTVL.

The chain employs TRBV15 and TRBJ2-5; 9 bases are a match to TRBD1. Germline lookup yields CDR1 LNHNV and CDR2 YYDKDF (reference sequence). The CDR3 has 14 amino acids. V lost 4 bases to trimming and J lost 5 bases; unmatched junction nucleotides: 5. This chain's CDR3 is CATSTDRGRETQYF. Here the CDR3 DNA reads TGTGCCACCAGCACCGACAGGGGGAGGGAGACCCAGTACTTC.

This clonotype occurred a few times. The junction departs from germline at one end; a sequencing error may be responsible. The rearrangement uses TRBV5-1 and TRBJ2-3, with 8 bases aligning to TRBD2. Per germline, CDR1 SGHRS and CDR2 YFSETQ. The CDR3 sequence is 12 residues long. As DNA, the CDR3 is TGCGCCAGCAGCCGCGCCGGGGAAGCGGGGGATTTT. Protein: CASSRAGEAGDF.

This clonotype has a handful of counts. This rearrangement joins TRBV30 to TRBJ1-3, with no clear D. The CDR3 sequence is 14 residues long. V was pared by 0 bases and J by 2 bases, with 8 bases between. Germline V gene sequence: CDR1 GTSNPN, CDR2 SVGIG (reference sequence). CDR3 in amino acids: CAWSVTAPGNTIYF. The CDR3 DNA follows: TGTGCCTGGAGTGTCACAGCGCCTGGAAACACCATATATTTT. Variable domain in full (rest from reference TRBV30 and TRBJ1-3): SQTIHQWPATLVQPVGSPLSLECTVEGTSNPNLYWYRQAAGRGLQLLFYSVGIGQISSEVPQNLSASRPQDRQFILSSKKLLLSDSGFYLCAWSVTAPGNTIYFGEGSWLTVV.